One and the same sample provided the 7 T cell receptor beta chains below, sequenced in a study of cytomegalovirus exposure and HLA in healthy donors. The primer mix had 60 Vbeta and 13 Jbeta primers. Data came from immunoSEQ multiplex PCR; TCRdb stores just in-frame clones and leaves some out. The sample lists about 140,000 clones; about 76% were seen once. The sample consisted of PBMCs. These receptors were collected from a female donor in good health and CMV-seronegative.

In DNA form, the CDR3 reads TGTGCCTGGACCACAGGAAACTCCTACGAGCAGTACTTC. Amino acids: CAWTTGNSYEQYF. This sequence joins TRBV30 and TRBJ2-7, with D possibly being TRBD1 (5 bases). The CDR3 covers 13 residues. CDR1 and CDR2 from the germline V gene are GTSNPN and SVGIG (reference sequence). The V gene lost 4 bases and the J gene lost 0 bases, with 10 bases spanning the gap.

This clone has just one count. V gene TRBV19 combines with J gene TRBJ1-1; D gene unclear. Per germline, CDR1 LNHDA and CDR2 SQIVND (reference sequence). The CDR3 is 12 residues long. V lost 3 bases, J lost 3 bases, and 5 bases lay in between. CDR3 DNA: TGTGCCAGTAGTATGTCGGACACTGAAGCTTTCTTT. Translating gives CASSMSDTEAFF.

V is TRBV5-5 and J is TRBJ2-1; 9 bases fit TRBD1. In germline, CDR1 is SGHKS, CDR2 YYEKEE (reference sequence). CDR3 length equals 14 residues. V was pared by 4 bases and J by 7 bases, with 6 bases of the junction left unmatched. The CDR3 reads CASSPDRGWNEQFF. Written as DNA, the CDR3 is TGTGCCAGCAGCCCGGACAGGGGATGGAATGAGCAGTTCTTC.

The chain joins TRBV5-6 to TRBJ2-3; tentatively, D is TRBD2 (6 bases). The CDR3 totals 14 residues. V was cut by 4 bases and J by 5 bases, with 14 bases left in between. Per germline, CDR1 SGHDT and CDR2 YYEEEE. The CDR3 protein is CASSRGANRDTQYF. The CDR3 coding sequence is TGTGCCAGCAGCCGCGGGGCTAACCGAGATACGCAGTATTTT.

The CDR3 bases are TGCAGCGTACTCGGACAGGGGCGGACCGGGGAGCTGTTTTTT. Translation: CSVLGQGRTGELFF. The V call is TRBV29-1, the J call TRBJ2-2; 9 bases agree with TRBD1. The CDR3 runs 14 residues. Germline values: CDR1 SQVTM, CDR2 ANQGSEA. J gave up 5 bases and V 6 bases, and 7 bases lay outside the gene matches.

CDR3: CASSLWKETGANVLTF. In DNA form, the CDR3 reads TGTGCCAGCAGCTTATGGAAGGAGACTGGGGCCAACGTCCTGACTTTC. The chain uses TRBV7-9 and TRBJ2-6; no clear D gene. The CDR3 contains 16 residues. Germline-derived CDR1 and CDR2 are SEHNR and FQNEAQ (reference sequence). V dropped 2 bases and J dropped 2 bases, with 10 bases sitting between them. Looking up the rest from reference TRBV7-9 and TRBJ2-6 gives the full variable domain: DTGVSQNPRHKITKRGQNVTFRCDPISEHNRLYWYRQTLGQGPEFLTYFQNEAQLEKSRLLSDRFSAERPKGSFSTLEIQRTEQGDSAMYLCASSLWKETGANVLTFGAGSRLTVL.

The chain employs TRBV4-1 and TRBJ1-1; D is uncertain. V lost 1 base and J lost 4, with 7 bases in between. The CDR3 is made up of 13 amino acids. Germline V gives CDR1 MGHRA, CDR2 YSYEKL. The CDR3 loop is CASSQGRFTEAFF. Here the CDR3 DNA reads TGCGCCAGCAGCCAAGGCAGGTTCACTGAAGCTTTCTTT.